One sample yielded the 13 T cell receptor beta chains listed below, sequenced in a study of blood T cell repertoires in COVID-19. Data came from immunoSEQ multiplex PCR; TCRdb stores just in-frame clones and leaves some out. The sample consists of around 320,000 clones, nearly 90% of them appearing once. The sample consisted of PBMCs or T cells enriched from blood (not recorded which). These receptors all stem from a woman under 30 with acute COVID-19.

The chain employs TRBV19 and TRBJ1-2; TRBD1 agrees at 9 bases. The CDR3 contains 15 residues. V shed 6 bases and J 2 bases; nucleotides not matched to a gene: 7. Germline CDR1 LNHDA, CDR2 SQIVND (reference sequence). Here the CDR3 reads CASRPSDRGNYGYTF. Written as DNA, the CDR3 is TGTGCCAGTAGACCGTCGGACAGGGGAAACTATGGCTACACCTTC.

This chain uses TRBV7-3 with TRBJ2-7, with 7 positions matching TRBD1. V trimming: 5 bases; J trimming: 2 bases; junction bases outside the gene matches: 6. CDR3 length: 14 amino acids. Germline assignment: CDR1 SGHTA and CDR2 FQGTGA. CDR3 in DNA: TGTGCCAGCAGCCCCCGACAGGGCCCCTACGAGCAGTACTTC. It codes for CASSPRQGPYEQYF.

The V gene is TRBV9, the J gene TRBJ2-3; no reliable D call. Trimming shortened V by 5 bases and J by 2 bases, and 12 bases separated the two germline ends. Germline V gene sequence: CDR1 SGDLS, CDR2 YYNGEE. This CDR3 spans 14 amino acids. The CDR3 loop reads CASSEDSITDTQYF. The CDR3 nucleotides are TGTGCCAGCAGTGAAGACTCCATCACAGATACGCAGTATTTT.

The CDR3 DNA reads as TGTGCCAGCAGTTACGGCGGGAATCCAGATACGCAGTATTTT. This gives the protein CASSYGGNPDTQYF. The chain recombines TRBV6-5 with TRBJ2-3, with a weak D call TRBD2 (6 bases). V was cut by 2 bases and J by 4 bases, with 10 bases left in between. CDR1 and CDR2 (germline): MNHEY, SVGAGI. The CDR3 is 14 residues long.

The chain has TRBV12-3 or TRBV12-4 and TRBJ2-1, with 7 bases aligning to TRBD2. This CDR3 is 13 amino acids long. V lost 3 bases and J lost 9; bases outside the gene matches: 5. CDR3 bases: TGTGCCAGCAGTTTGCTGGGAGGGGTTGAGCAGTTCTTC. Protein product: CASSLLGGVEQFF.

On this clone itself: This sample also contains other DNA sequences that code for the same CDR3. CDR3: CASSRTSGNTGELFF. The CDR3 DNA reads TGTGCCAGCAGTAGGACTAGCGGGAACACCGGGGAGCTGTTTTTT. This chain connects TRBV7-3 to TRBJ2-2; the match to TRBD2 covers 10 bases. Germline loops: CDR1 SGHTA, CDR2 FQGTGA. V lost 6 bases and J lost 1; bases outside the gene matches: 2. This CDR3 comprises 15 residues.

CDR3 DNA: TGTGCCAGTAGTATTAGGACAGGGCCTATGACTGAAGCTTTCTTT. It codes for CASSIRTGPMTEAFF. The rearrangement joins TRBV19 to TRBJ1-1, with TRBD1 matching 8 bases. V trimming: 3 bases; J trimming: 5 bases; junction bases outside the gene matches: 8. CDR1 LNHDA and CDR2 SQIVND come from the germline V gene (reference sequence). The CDR3 spans 15 residues.

The gene calls are TRBV19 and TRBJ2-7, with 7 bases fitting TRBD1. This CDR3 has 12 residues. J was trimmed by 2 bases and V by 9 bases; bases with no gene match: 4. Germline CDR1 and CDR2: LNHDA and SQIVND (reference sequence). The CDR3 here is CASRDRTYEQYF. DNA of the CDR3: TGTGCCAGCCGGGACAGAACCTACGAGCAGTACTTC.

This clone appeared once. The chain is built from TRBV28 and TRBJ1-4; the D is unclear. Per the germline V gene, CDR1 is MDHEN and CDR2 is SYDVKM. The CDR3 is 13 residues long. The V gene lost 6 bases and the J gene lost 11 bases, with 16 bases spanning the gap. This CDR3 reads CASSPPEGDKLFF. CDR3 coding DNA: TGTGCCAGCAGCCCTCCCGAGGGAGATAAACTGTTTTTT. Looking up the rest from reference TRBV28 and TRBJ1-4 gives the full variable domain: DVKVTQSSRYLVKRTGEKVFLECVQDMDHENMFWYRQDPGLGLRLIYFSYDVKMKEKGDIPEGYSVSREKKERFSLILESASTNQTSMYLCASSPPEGDKLFFGSGTQLSVL.

This rearrangement joins TRBV19 to TRBJ1-4; D is perhaps TRBD1 (6 bases). CDR3 length: 16 residues. The germline CDR1 and CDR2 sequences are LNHDA and SQIVND (reference sequence). Trimming took off 5 bases at V and 6 bases at J, with 19 bases between the two ends. The CDR3 coding sequence is TGTGCCAGTAGTCCTTTTCCCCCGGACAGATATGAAAAACTGTTTTTT. Translated, it gives CASSPFPPDRYEKLFF.

The rearrangement links TRBV10-3 to TRBJ1-1; possible D gene TRBD1, 6 bases. The CDR3 runs 14 residues. CDR1 is ENHRY and CDR2 is SYGVKD in the germline V gene. V lost 5 bases and J lost 0, with 10 bases in between. CDR3 loop: CAISKQGMNTEAFF. CDR3 nucleotide sequence: TGTGCCATCAGTAAACAGGGAATGAACACTGAAGCTTTCTTT.

CDR3 region: CSVAGGDTQYF. CDR3 bases: TGCAGCGTTGCGGGGGGAGATACGCAGTATTTT. This sequence joins TRBV29-1 and TRBJ2-3, with 7 bases matching TRBD2. The V segment lost 4 bases and the J segment 5 bases; nucleotides outside the gene matches: 0. CDR1 and CDR2 (germline): SQVTM, ANQGSEA. The CDR3 covers 11 residues.

The chain recombines TRBV7-2 with TRBJ2-7; 7 nucleotides line up with TRBD2. Germline V gene data show CDR1 as SGHTA and CDR2 as FQGNSA. The CDR3 spans 14 residues. V gave up 5 bases and J gave up 2 bases; unmatched junction bases: 6. The CDR3 sequence is CASSPGLVTYEQYF. The CDR3, as DNA: TGTGCCAGCAGCCCCGGACTAGTTACCTACGAGCAGTACTTC. The full variable domain, rest sourced from reference TRBV7-2 and TRBJ2-7, is GAGVSQSPSNKVTEKGKDVELRCDPISGHTALYWYRQSLGQGLEFLIYFQGNSAPDKSGLPSDRFSAERTGGSVSTLTIQRTQQEDSAVYLCASSPGLVTYEQYFGPGTRLTVT.